Described below is a single TCR beta chain sequence and its context. Its antigen is unknown. Clones were read by immunoSEQ multiplex PCR, and TCRdb kept only the in-frame ones, dropping some. The sample has over 150,000 clones; 90% are singletons. CDR3 length: 11 residues. CDR1 LGHNA and CDR2 YNFKEQ come from the germline V gene. Trimming took 10 bases from V and 8 from J, leaving 14 bases between them. The record originates from a study of T cell responses to AZD1222 COVID-19 vaccine. Across the study: Analysis merged second doses at about 4 or about 12 weeks. Notes on the study in general: White British people made up most donors, females outnumbered males, and clonal diversity was possibly underestimated.

The starting material was peripheral blood, obtained on day 0 of AZD1222 vaccination. This sequence joins TRBV4-2 and TRBJ1-2; D may be TRBD1 (6 bases). The source is an adult in good health. CDR3 loop: CAMEGGGGYTF. The DNA of the CDR3 is TGTGCCATGGAGGGGGGCGGCGGCTACACCTTC.